These 7 T cell receptor beta chains share one sample of origin, sequenced in a study of T cell responses to AZD1222 COVID-19 vaccine. TCRdb keeps only in-frame clones here, not all; method: immunoSEQ multiplex PCR. The repertoire holds 140,000 to 150,000 clones, about 92% seen once, with more than 10% in the top ten. Sequenced material: peripheral blood, taken after recovery from COVID-19. The receptor set was obtained from an adult who had recovered from COVID-19.

The gene calls are TRBV7-8 and TRBJ2-7; no definite D call. The CDR3 has 14 residues. Trimming shortened V by 5 bases and J by 5 bases, and 16 bases separated the two germline ends. Germline V lookup: CDR1 SGHVS, CDR2 FQNEAQ. CDR3 in DNA: TGTGCCAGCAGCCCCTTAAGGATCCAGGACGAGCAGTACTTC. Its protein product is CASSPLRIQDEQYF.

The rearrangement joins TRBV27 to TRBJ1-6, with D possibly TRBD1 on 6 matching bases. Germline V CDR1 and CDR2: MNHEY, SMNVEV (reference sequence). The CDR3 length is 15 residues. V dropped 0 bases and J dropped 10 bases, with 13 bases sitting between them. CDR3 DNA: TGTGCCAGCAGTTTATCAGTACAGGGCCGCTCACCCCTCCACTTT. Amino acid sequence: CASSLSVQGRSPLHF.

V and J are TRBV4-1 and TRBJ1-1; D is uncertain. The V end was cut by 2 bases, the J end by 0 bases, with 10 bases between. CDR1 is MGHRA and CDR2 is YSYEKL in the germline V gene. This CDR3 region has 15 residues. The CDR3 loop reads CASSQYQMMNTEAFF. The DNA for the CDR3 is TGCGCCAGCAGCCAATACCAGATGATGAACACTGAAGCTTTCTTT.

V and J are TRBV28 and TRBJ2-7; D might be TRBD1 (7 bases). Trimming took 6 bases from V and 6 from J, leaving 15 bases between them. Germline lookup yields CDR1 MDHEN and CDR2 SYDVKM. CDR3 length: 13 residues. The CDR3 region is CASRYGTAGEQYF. CDR3 DNA: TGTGCCAGCAGATATGGGACAGCGGGCGAGCAGTACTTC.

The chain carries TRBV5-4 and TRBJ2-7; 8 nucleotides match TRBD1. V lost 4 bases to trimming and J lost 6 bases; unmatched junction nucleotides: 6. This CDR3 spans 13 amino acids. The germline V gene has CDR1 SGHNT and CDR2 YYREEE (reference sequence). The CDR3 protein is CASSLGQGPEQYF. In DNA form, the CDR3 reads TGTGCCAGCAGCCTAGGACAGGGCCCCGAGCAGTACTTC.

For this clone: One end of the junction is discordant with germline, which a read error may explain. The J gene is TRBJ2-2, the V gene TRBV7-7; 8 nucleotides agree with TRBD1. The germline gives CDR1 SSHAT, CDR2 FNYEAQ (reference sequence). This CDR3 spans 16 amino acids. CDR3 nucleotides: TGTGCTAGCAGCTTAGCAAGGACAGGGAGCACCGGGGAGCTGTTTTTT. Translation: CASSLARTGSTGELFF.

The chain has TRBV6-1 and TRBJ2-7; no clear D. Per the germline V gene, CDR1 is MNHNS and CDR2 is SASEGT. The CDR3 is 14 amino acids. Trimming left V 1 base short and J 1 base short, with 8 bases between. CDR3 DNA: TGTGCCAGCAGTGAAGTCGTCCGTTCCTACGAGCAGTACTTC. Translated: CASSEVVRSYEQYF.